This TCR beta chain was sequenced in a study of T-cell memory formation after mild COVID-19. Unmatched junction bases numbered 8, after V lost 3 bases and J lost 9 bases. This CDR3 contains 13 residues. Looked up from germline, CDR1 is LNHDA and CDR2 is SQIVND (reference sequence). TCRdb analysed the 5' RACE reads with MiXCR anew, one entry per CDR3 protein. The sample holds 300,000 to 400,000 distinct CDR3 sequences, 21% seen once. This sequence originates from an adult woman who had mild COVID-19 (a few samples of this study predate the infection). Cell type and time point are not known. The chain couples TRBV19 to TRBJ2-7; 7 positions agree with TRBD1. The sequenced material came from PBMCs or a T cell subset sorted from them (not recorded which). The CDR3 loop reads CASSIGWTGGQYF. The CDR3 region has the DNA TGTGCCAGTAGTATTGGATGGACAGGCGGGCAGTACTTC.